The text below deals with one T cell receptor beta chain. The antigen is not known. Profiling relied on immunoSEQ multiplex PCR, and the TCRdb table lists in-frame clones only, not all of them. This sample has some 170,000 clones, with 86% found just once. This sample was included in a study of cytomegalovirus exposure and HLA in healthy donors. Study outcomes and limitations: It was found in a later analysis that first-cohort TCR clusters tended to co-occur in the 100 to 150 validation repertoires. Across donors, most TCRs were seen rarely, yet some public ones were widespread.

The V gene's germline CDR1 is MNHEY and CDR2 SMNVEV (reference sequence). This CDR3 contains 16 residues. The V and J ends lost 4 bases and 3 bases respectively, with 18 bases between them. Separate from the 666-subject first cohort was the approximately 120-subject validation cohort, to which the donors belonged. This clonotype was sampled from a young man in good health and CMV-seropositive. Sequencing was performed on PBMCs. The chain joins TRBV27 to TRBJ1-1, with D unclear. This chain's CDR3 is CASSSHIGGSYTEAFF. CDR3 nucleotides: TGTGCCAGCAGTTCACACATTGGTGGGTCCTACACTGAAGCTTTCTTT.